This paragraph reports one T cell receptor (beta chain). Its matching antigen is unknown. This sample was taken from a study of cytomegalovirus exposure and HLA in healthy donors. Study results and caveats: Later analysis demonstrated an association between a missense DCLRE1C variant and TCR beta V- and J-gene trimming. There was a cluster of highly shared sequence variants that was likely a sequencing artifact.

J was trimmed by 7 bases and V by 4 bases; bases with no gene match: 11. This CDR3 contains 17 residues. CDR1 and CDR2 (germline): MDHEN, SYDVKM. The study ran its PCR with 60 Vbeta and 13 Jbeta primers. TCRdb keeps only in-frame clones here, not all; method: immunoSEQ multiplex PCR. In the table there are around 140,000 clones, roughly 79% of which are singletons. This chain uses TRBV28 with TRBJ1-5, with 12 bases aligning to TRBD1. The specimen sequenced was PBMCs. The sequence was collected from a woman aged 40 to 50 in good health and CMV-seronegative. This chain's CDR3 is CASSYPLGQGARQPQHF. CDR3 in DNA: TGTGCCAGCAGTTACCCTTTGGGACAGGGGGCTCGACAGCCCCAGCATTTT. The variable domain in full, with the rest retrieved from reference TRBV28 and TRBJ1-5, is DVKVTQSSRYLVKRTGEKVFLECVQDMDHENMFWYRQDPGLGLRLIYFSYDVKMKEKGDIPEGYSVSREKKERFSLILESASTNQTSMYLCASSYPLGQGARQPQHFGDGTRLSIL.